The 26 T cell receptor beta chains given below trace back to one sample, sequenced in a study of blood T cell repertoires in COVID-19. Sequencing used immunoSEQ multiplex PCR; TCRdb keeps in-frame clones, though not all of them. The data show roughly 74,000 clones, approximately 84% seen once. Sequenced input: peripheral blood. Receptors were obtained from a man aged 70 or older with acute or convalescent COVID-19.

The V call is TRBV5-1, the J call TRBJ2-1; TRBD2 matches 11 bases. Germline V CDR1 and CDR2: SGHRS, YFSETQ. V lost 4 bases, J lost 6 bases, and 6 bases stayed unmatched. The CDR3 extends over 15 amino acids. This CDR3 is CASSPGLAALNEQFF. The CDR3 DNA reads TGCGCCAGCAGCCCGGGACTAGCGGCGCTCAATGAGCAGTTCTTC.

The CDR3 nucleotides are TGTGCCAGCAGCTGGGGGGGGGATAACTATGGCTACACCTTC. As protein: CASSWGGDNYGYTF. The V and J genes are TRBV5-4 and TRBJ1-2, with D perhaps TRBD1 (5 bases). V was clipped by 3 bases and J by 1 base, with 10 bases between them. The CDR3 totals 14 residues. Germline lookup yields CDR1 SGHNT and CDR2 YYREEE (reference sequence).

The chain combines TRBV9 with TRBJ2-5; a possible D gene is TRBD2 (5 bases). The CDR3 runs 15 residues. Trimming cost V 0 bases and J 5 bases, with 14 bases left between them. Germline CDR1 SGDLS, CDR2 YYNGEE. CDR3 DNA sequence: TGTGCCAGCAGCGTAGAAGGTAGCGTGGGGGAGACCCAGTACTTC. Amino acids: CASSVEGSVGETQYF.

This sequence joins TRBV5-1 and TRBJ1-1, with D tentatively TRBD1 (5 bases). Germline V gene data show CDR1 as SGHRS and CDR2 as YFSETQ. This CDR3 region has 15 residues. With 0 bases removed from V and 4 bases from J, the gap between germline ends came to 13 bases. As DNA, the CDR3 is TGCGCCAGCAGCTTGGAGGGGACTGTAGGCACTGAAGCTTTCTTT. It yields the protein CASSLEGTVGTEAFF.

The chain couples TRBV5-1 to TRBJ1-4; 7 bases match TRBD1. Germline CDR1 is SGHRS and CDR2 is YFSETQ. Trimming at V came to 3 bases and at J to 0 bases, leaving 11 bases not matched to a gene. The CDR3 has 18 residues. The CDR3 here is CASSSSGTAAATNEKLFF. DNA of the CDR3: TGCGCCAGCAGCTCCTCCGGGACAGCCGCTGCAACTAATGAAAAACTGTTTTTT. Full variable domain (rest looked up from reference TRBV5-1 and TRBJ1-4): KAGVTQTPRYLIKTRGQQVTLSCSPISGHRSVSWYQQTPGQGLQFLFEYFSETQRNKGNFPGRFSGRQFSNSRSEMNVSTLELGDSALYLCASSSSGTAAATNEKLFFGSGTQLSVL.

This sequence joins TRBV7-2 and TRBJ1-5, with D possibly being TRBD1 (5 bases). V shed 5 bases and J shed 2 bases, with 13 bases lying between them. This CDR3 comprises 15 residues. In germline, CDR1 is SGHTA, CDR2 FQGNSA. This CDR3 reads CASSLSSGGNQPQHF. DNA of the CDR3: TGTGCCAGCAGCCTAAGTTCGGGGGGCAATCAGCCCCAGCATTTT.

The CDR3: CASSQGLAGWYEQFF. The CDR3, as DNA: TGTGCCAGCAGCCAAGGACTAGCGGGATGGTATGAGCAGTTCTTC. The rearrangement joins TRBV3-1 (or the pseudogene TRBV3-2) to TRBJ2-1, with 11 bases matching TRBD2. The trim removed 1 base at V and 8 bases at J, leaving 4 bases unmatched. Germline-derived CDR1 and CDR2 are LGHDT and YNNKEL (reference sequence). The CDR3 has 15 amino acids.

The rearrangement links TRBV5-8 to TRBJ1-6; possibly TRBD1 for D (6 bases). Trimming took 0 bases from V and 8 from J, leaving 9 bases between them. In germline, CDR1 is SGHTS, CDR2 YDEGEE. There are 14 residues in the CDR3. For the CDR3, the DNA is TGTGCCAGCAGCTTGGAGGGGGTTCATTCACCCCTCCACTTT. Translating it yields CASSLEGVHSPLHF.

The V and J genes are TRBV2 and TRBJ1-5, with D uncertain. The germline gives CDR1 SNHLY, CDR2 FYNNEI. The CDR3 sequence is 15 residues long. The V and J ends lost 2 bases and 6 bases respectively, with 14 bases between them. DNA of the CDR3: TGTGCCAGCAGTGAAAGTTTCGGGTTCAGTCAGCCCCAGCATTTT. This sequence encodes CASSESFGFSQPQHF.

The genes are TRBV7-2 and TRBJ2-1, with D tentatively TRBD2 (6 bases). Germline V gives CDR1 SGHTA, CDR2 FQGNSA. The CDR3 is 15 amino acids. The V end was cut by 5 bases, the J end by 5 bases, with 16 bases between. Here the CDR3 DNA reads TGTGCCAGCAGCCGTAGGGGAGGTCCTAACAATGAGCAGTTCTTC. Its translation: CASSRRGGPNNEQFF.

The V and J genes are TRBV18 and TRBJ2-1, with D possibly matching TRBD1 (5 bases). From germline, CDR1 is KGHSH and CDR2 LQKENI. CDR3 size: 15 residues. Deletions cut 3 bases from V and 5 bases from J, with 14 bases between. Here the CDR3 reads CASSPKQGQDNEQFF. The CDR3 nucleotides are TGTGCCAGCTCACCTAAGCAGGGTCAGGACAATGAGCAGTTCTTC.

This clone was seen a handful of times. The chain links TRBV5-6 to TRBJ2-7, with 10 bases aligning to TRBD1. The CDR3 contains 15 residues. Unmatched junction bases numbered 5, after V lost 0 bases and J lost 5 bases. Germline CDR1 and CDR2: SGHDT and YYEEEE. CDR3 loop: CASSLGGQGSHEQYF. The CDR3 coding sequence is TGTGCCAGCAGCTTGGGGGGACAGGGGAGCCACGAGCAGTACTTC.

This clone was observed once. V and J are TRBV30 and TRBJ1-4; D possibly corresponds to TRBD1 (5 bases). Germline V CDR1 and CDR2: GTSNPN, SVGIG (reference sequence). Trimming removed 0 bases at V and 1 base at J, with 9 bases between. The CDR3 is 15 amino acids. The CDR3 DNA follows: TGTGCCTGGAGTGTACGAAGGGGAACTAATGAAAAACTGTTTTTT. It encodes CAWSVRRGTNEKLFF.

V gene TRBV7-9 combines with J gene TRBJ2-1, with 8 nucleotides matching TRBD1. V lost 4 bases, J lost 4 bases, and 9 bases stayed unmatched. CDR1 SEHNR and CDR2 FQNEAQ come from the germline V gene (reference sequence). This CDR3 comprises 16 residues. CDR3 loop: CASSYQTGAAYNEQFF. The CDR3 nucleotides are TGTGCCAGCAGCTACCAGACAGGGGCCGCATACAATGAGCAGTTCTTC.

Written as DNA, the CDR3 is TGTGCCAGCAGTTTACTAGCGGGGGCCACAGATACGCAGTATTTT. Its translation: CASSLLAGATDTQYF. The chain carries TRBV6-2 or TRBV6-3 and TRBJ2-3, with 11 bases identical to TRBD2. The length of the CDR3 is 15 residues. V lost 4 bases to trimming and J lost 2 bases; unmatched junction nucleotides: 2. CDR1 MNHEY and CDR2 SVGEGT come from the germline V gene.

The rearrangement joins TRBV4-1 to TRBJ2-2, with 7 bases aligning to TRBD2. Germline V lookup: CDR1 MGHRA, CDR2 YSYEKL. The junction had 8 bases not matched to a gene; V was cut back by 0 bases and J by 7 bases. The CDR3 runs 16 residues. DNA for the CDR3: TGCGCCAGCAGCCAAGACCGGGAGGTTTTAGGCGGGGAGCTGTTTTTT. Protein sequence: CASSQDREVLGGELFF.

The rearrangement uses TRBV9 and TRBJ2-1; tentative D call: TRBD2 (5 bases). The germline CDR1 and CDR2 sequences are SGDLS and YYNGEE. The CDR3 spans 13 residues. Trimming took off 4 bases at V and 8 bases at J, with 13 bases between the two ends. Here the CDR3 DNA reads TGTGCCAGCAGCATTCTAGCTTTTGATGAGCAGTTCTTC. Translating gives CASSILAFDEQFF. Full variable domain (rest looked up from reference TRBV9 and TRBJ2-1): DSGVTQTPKHLITATGQRVTLRCSPRSGDLSVYWYQQSLDQGLQFLIQYYNGEERAKGNILERFSAQQFPDLHSELNLSSLELGDSALYFCASSILAFDEQFFGPGTRLTVL.

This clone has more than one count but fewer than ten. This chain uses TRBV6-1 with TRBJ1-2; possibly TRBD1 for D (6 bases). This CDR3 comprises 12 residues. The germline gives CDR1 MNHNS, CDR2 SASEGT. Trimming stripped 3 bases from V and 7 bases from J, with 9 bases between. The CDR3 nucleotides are TGTGCCAGCAGTGAGCGACAGGTTGGCTACACCTTC. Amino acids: CASSERQVGYTF.

Written as DNA, the CDR3 is TGCGCCAGCACATTAGGACAGGGCCACAATGAGCAGTTCTTC. It translates to CASTLGQGHNEQFF. The chain is built from TRBV5-1 and TRBJ2-1; 8 bases are a match to TRBD1. Trimming took 6 bases from V and 5 from J; bases not matched to a gene: 7. In germline, CDR1 is SGHRS, CDR2 YFSETQ. The CDR3 runs 14 residues.

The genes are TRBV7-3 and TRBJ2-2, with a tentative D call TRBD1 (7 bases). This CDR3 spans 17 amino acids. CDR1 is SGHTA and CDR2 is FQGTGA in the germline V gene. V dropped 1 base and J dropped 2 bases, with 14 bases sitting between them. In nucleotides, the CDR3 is TGTGCCAGCAGCTTAAGAGCAGGGGGGTTTAACACCGGGGAGCTGTTTTTT. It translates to CASSLRAGGFNTGELFF.

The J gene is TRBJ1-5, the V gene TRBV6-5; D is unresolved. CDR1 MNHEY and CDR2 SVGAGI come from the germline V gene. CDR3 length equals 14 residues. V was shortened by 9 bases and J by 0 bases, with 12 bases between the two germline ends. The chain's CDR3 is CASKRDLSNQPQHF. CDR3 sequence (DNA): TGTGCCAGTAAACGGGATCTTAGCAATCAGCCCCAGCATTTT.

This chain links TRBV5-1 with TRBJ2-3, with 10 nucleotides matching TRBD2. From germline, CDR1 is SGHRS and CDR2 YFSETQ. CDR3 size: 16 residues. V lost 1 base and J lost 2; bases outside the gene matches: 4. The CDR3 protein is CASSLSGRGHTDTQYF. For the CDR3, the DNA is TGCGCCAGCAGCTTGAGCGGGAGGGGGCACACAGATACGCAGTATTTT. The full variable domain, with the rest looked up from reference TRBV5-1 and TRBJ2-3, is KAGVTQTPRYLIKTRGQQVTLSCSPISGHRSVSWYQQTPGQGLQFLFEYFSETQRNKGNFPGRFSGRQFSNSRSEMNVSTLELGDSALYLCASSLSGRGHTDTQYFGPGTRLTVL.

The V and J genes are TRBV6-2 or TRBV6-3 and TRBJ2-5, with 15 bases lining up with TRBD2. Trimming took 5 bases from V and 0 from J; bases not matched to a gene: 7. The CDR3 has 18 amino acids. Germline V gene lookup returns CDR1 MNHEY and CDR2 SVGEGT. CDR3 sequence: CASSRGLAGGPYQETQYF. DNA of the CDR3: TGTGCCAGCAGTCGGGGACTAGCGGGGGGCCCGTACCAAGAGACCCAGTACTTC.

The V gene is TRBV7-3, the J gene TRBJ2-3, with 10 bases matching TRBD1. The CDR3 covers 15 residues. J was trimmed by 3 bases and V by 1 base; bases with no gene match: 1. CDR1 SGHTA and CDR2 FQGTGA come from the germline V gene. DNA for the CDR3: TGTGCCAGCAGCTTAAGGGGACAGGGGACAGATACGCAGTATTTT. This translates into CASSLRGQGTDTQYF.

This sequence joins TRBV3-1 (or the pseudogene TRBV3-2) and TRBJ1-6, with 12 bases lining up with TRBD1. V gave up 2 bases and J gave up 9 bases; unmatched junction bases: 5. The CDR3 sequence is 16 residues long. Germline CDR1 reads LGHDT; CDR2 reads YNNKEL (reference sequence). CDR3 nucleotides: TGTGCCAGCAGCCAAACCGGGACAGGGGGCAGTTCACCCCTCCACTTT. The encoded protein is CASSQTGTGGSSPLHF.

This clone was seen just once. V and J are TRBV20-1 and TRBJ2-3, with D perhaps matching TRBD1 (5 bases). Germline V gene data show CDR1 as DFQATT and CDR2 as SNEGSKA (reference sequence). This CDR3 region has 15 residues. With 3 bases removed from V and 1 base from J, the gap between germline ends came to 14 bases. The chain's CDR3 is CSASPWGGGTDTQYF. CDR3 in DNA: TGCAGTGCTAGTCCTTGGGGCGGAGGCACAGATACGCAGTATTTT.